This T cell receptor (beta chain) is from a study of T-cell memory formation after mild COVID-19. Study results and limitations: Pre-infection memory showed some responding clones, and this suggested that cross-reactive memory joined.

The V end lost 2 bases, the J end lost 0 bases, and 5 bases lay between the germline ends. This CDR3 comprises 14 residues. Germline CDR1 and CDR2: MNHEY and SVGEGT. Comment on this clonotype: Its antigen is currently unknown.

One entry per CDR3 protein results from TCRdb running MiXCR on the 5' RACE reads. The repertoire consists of around 510,000 distinct CDR3 sequences, with about 20% occurring once and the leading ten covering approximately 8.4%. The clonotype was recovered from an adult woman who had mild COVID-19 (a few samples of this study predate the infection). Cell type and time point are not known. Sequences were obtained from PBMCs or a T cell subset sorted from them (not recorded which). The V and J genes are TRBV6-2 or TRBV6-3 and TRBJ1-5; D is ambiguous. This chain's CDR3 is CASSYGNSNQPQHF. CDR3 bases: TGTGCCAGCAGTTACGGTAATAGCAATCAGCCCCAGCATTTT.